The T cell receptor (beta chain) under discussion was sequenced for a study of cytomegalovirus exposure and HLA in healthy donors. Profiled with immunoSEQ multiplex PCR; TCRdb holds only in-frame clones, not every one. The table includes about 160,000 clones, 85% detected once. Germline CDR1 and CDR2: KGHSH and LQKENI. V gave up 5 bases and J gave up 3 bases, with 17 bases separating them. This CDR3 is 15 amino acids long. Only one count was recorded for this clone. Sequenced input: PBMCs. This sequence joins TRBV18 and TRBJ2-7, with a tentative D call TRBD2 (5 bases). The sequence came from a man aged 25-40 years in good health and CMV-seropositive. The CDR3 region is CASSIREARDYEQYF. For the CDR3, the DNA is TGTGCCAGCTCAATAAGGGAAGCTCGGGACTACGAGCAGTACTTC.